This TCR beta chain was found in a study of blood T cell repertoires in COVID-19 (dated by TCRdb to 2018 to 2021). The study in broad terms: Samples covering the acute and convalescent phases of COVID-19 were provided by collaborators in the United States, Italy and Spain. The prospective study material was composed of cDNA or gDNA derived from T cells, B-cell-depleted T cells, or PBMCs. Subjects who had been exposed to COVID-19, were actively infected with it, or had recovered from it provided the deeply sampled blood TCRbeta repertoires that made up the dataset. The repertoires were released in a freely available public database meant as a resource for research on the immune response to SARS-CoV-2. Samples were obtained from the ongoing ImmuneRACE study (first 160 participants) and from about 1,300 subjects provided by 6 global collaborators. Nearly every sample came with metadata listing a de-identified subject ID, COVID-19 status, age in years and sex. Where HLA class I and class II types were available, the types were taken from metadata supplied by the sample provider, not from assay-based typing.

The immunoSEQ Assay, a bias-controlled multiplex PCR, was used to amplify TCRbeta CDR3 regions from genomic DNA. The source study handled its data this way. Nucleated cell counts per sample were estimated from amplification of reference gene primers within the assay. Sequence reads were collapsed and filtered to measure the absolute abundance of every unique TCRbeta CDR3 rearrangement. Productive Simpson clonality was computed per sample as the square root of Simpson's diversity index over productive rearrangements. TCRdb limited this immuneACCESS table to in-frame rearrangements with V and J called. A share of clones is missing; checked studies link under half to unresolved V genes, and the rest is unexplained. V and J calls and clone size follow that table, whereas D and trimming were derived from the DNA. The sample contains about 210,000 clones, roughly 80% of them found a single time. Of the sample, more than 9% falls within the top ten clones.

With regard to this clone: What this receptor recognizes is not known. Base qualities are missing; no much larger clone stands one base away.

Points the paper makes about the study in general: The amount of clinical and demographic metadata varied by source and participant and was provided uncurated.

One collaborating source in Seattle enrolled patients while the patients were actively infected and followed the patients over time throughout the course of disease. Each collaborating institution followed its own protocols to collect whole blood in K2EDTA tubes. For TCRbeta analysis, collaborator samples were shipped as frozen whole blood, as isolated PBMCs, or as DNA extracted from either sample type. Counted from cysteine to phenylalanine, this CDR3 has 13 amino acids. The only DNA kept is the CDR3, 39 bases in frame from the first base. The germline V gene specifies LGHNA as CDR1 and YNFKEQ as CDR2. V is reduced by 6 bases and J by 10 bases, leaving a spacing of 16 bases between them.

Sequencing used peripheral blood. The chain employs TRBV4-2 and TRBJ1-3, and possibly TRBD1, on 5 matching bases. The TCR originated in a woman of 80 years or more with COVID-19, enrolled during active disease. The DNA sequence follows: TGTGCCAGCAGAACCGCAGGGTCTTGGACCATATATTTT. This translates into CASRTAGSWTIYF.